What follows are 26 T cell receptor beta chains derived from one specimen sequenced in a study of beta chain features in type 1 diabetes (dated by TCRdb to the late 2010s). The library was produced with the immunoSEQ multiplex PCR assay. All of the isolated RNA was reverse transcribed with the High Capacity cDNA Reverse Transcription Kit, so expressed TCRB transcripts were sequenced. The clones in this table, taken by TCRdb from immuneACCESS, are in-frame only. Not every clone is retained; where verified, under half of the shortfall comes from an unresolved V gene, and the cause of the rest is unknown. The sample table lists 450,000 to 550,000 clones, about 32% of them with a count of one. Around 0.065% of the sample comes from the top ten. Sample: naive CD4+ T cells from blood. The sample's cell subset or site label is to be understood as: true naive CD4+ T cells. These receptor sequences come from a man aged 18 to 29 in good health.

This clone was counted between two and nine times. V usage is TRBV29-1 and J usage is TRBJ2-2, with TRBD2 matching over 7 bases. CDR1 is SQVTM, CDR2 ANQGSEA, per germline. After removal of 7 bases from V and 5 bases from J, the junction contained 10 bases not matched to a gene. The CDR3 covers 14 residues. The CDR3 loop reads CSAAPGGRTGELFF. DNA of the CDR3: TGCAGCGCAGCCCCGGGAGGACGTACCGGGGAGCTGTTTTTT.

For the CDR3, the DNA is TGTGCCAGCACGGGCGTCAGGTCTGACGGCTACACCTTC. Translated: CASTGVRSDGYTF. The V call is TRBV2, the J call TRBJ1-2; D remains unclear. The V and J ends lost 7 bases and 8 bases respectively, with 17 bases between them. This CDR3 has 13 residues. Germline assignment: CDR1 SNHLY and CDR2 FYNNEI. Using reference TRBV2 and TRBJ1-2 for the parts outside the CDR3, the full variable domain is EPEVTQTPSHQVTQMGQEVILRCVPISNHLYFYWYRQILGQKVEFLVSFYNNEISEKSEIFDDQFSVERPDGSNFTLKIRSTKLEDSAMYFCASTGVRSDGYTFGSGTRLTVV.

CDR3 residues: CASSVGAPGNEQFF. In nucleotides, the CDR3 is TGTGCCAGCAGCGTAGGCGCCCCAGGGAATGAGCAGTTCTTC. The V and J genes are TRBV9 and TRBJ2-1; maybe TRBD1 (5 bases). With 0 bases removed from V and 7 bases from J, the gap between germline ends came to 11 bases. The germline gives CDR1 SGDLS, CDR2 YYNGEE. The CDR3 covers 14 residues.

The chain couples TRBV25-1 to TRBJ2-5; 7 bases match TRBD1. The CDR3 spans 13 residues. Germline V gene data show CDR1 as MGHDK and CDR2 as SYGVNS. The J segment lost 2 bases and the V segment lost 6 bases, leaving 3 bases of the junction unmatched. This CDR3 is CASSPRGQETQYF. The CDR3 DNA reads as TGTGCCAGCAGCCCCAGGGGGCAAGAGACCCAGTACTTC.

The chain recombines TRBV4-1 with TRBJ2-1; D gene unclear. The germline V gene has CDR1 MGHRA and CDR2 YSYEKL. V lost 5 bases and J lost 0, with 11 bases in between. The CDR3 has 15 residues. In DNA, the CDR3 is TGCGCCAGCAGCTCACCGGGCTCCTCCTACAATGAGCAGTTCTTC. Translation gives CASSSPGSSYNEQFF.

V is TRBV15 and J is TRBJ2-1; no definite D call. CDR1 LNHNV and CDR2 YYDKDF come from the germline V gene (reference sequence). Trimming shortened V by 1 base and J by 6 bases, and 13 bases separated the two germline ends. The CDR3 has 15 residues. The CDR3 region is CATSRVFVASNEQFF. The CDR3, as DNA: TGTGCCACCAGCAGAGTCTTTGTCGCCAGCAATGAGCAGTTCTTC.

The V and J genes are TRBV4-3 and TRBJ2-5; 7 nucleotides align to TRBD1. Germline V gene lookup returns CDR1 LGHNA and CDR2 YSLEER. The CDR3 extends over 16 amino acids. V was clipped by 0 bases and J by 6 bases; unmatched bases: 10. The CDR3 protein is CASSQDLGTAEKTQYF. In DNA, the CDR3 is TGCGCCAGCAGCCAAGATCTAGGGACAGCTGAAAAGACCCAGTACTTC.

This rearrangement joins TRBV28 to TRBJ2-1; D is perhaps TRBD1 (5 bases). This CDR3 is 14 amino acids long. The germline CDR1 and CDR2 sequences are MDHEN and SYDVKM. Between the trimmed V and J ends, which lost 8 bases and 8 bases, there was a span of 19 bases. CDR3 sequence reads: CASGRRQTGHEQFF. The CDR3 bases are TGTGCCAGCGGGCGCCGGCAAACAGGACATGAGCAGTTCTTC.

The chain employs TRBV7-2 and TRBJ2-4; tentatively, D is TRBD1 (6 bases). The CDR3 is 15 residues long. Germline V CDR1 and CDR2: SGHTA, FQGNSA. V lost 2 bases and J 5 bases, leaving 13 bases between the germline ends. The CDR3 region is CASSLSARGENIQYF. The CDR3, as DNA: TGTGCCAGCAGCTTATCTGCCAGGGGTGAAAACATTCAGTACTTC.

The chain employs TRBV9 and TRBJ2-2, with D tentatively TRBD2 (5 bases). V shed 3 bases and J shed 7 bases, with 10 bases lying between them. CDR1 is SGDLS and CDR2 is YYNGEE in the germline V gene. The length of the CDR3 is 13 residues. This chain's CDR3 is CASSAGSGGELFF. CDR3 sequence (DNA): TGTGCCAGCAGCGCGGGGAGCGGCGGGGAGCTGTTTTTT.

The chain employs TRBV30 and TRBJ2-3; 9 nucleotides agree with TRBD2. The CDR3 runs to 13 residues. Germline lookup yields CDR1 GTSNPN and CDR2 SVGIG (reference sequence). Trimming at V came to 5 bases and at J to 5 bases, leaving 5 bases not matched to a gene. The CDR3 sequence: CAWSTSGRDTQYF. The CDR3 DNA is TGTGCCTGGTCGACTAGCGGACGAGATACGCAGTATTTT.

This clone is a singleton in its sample. This rearrangement joins TRBV19 to TRBJ1-1, with a tentative D call TRBD1 (5 bases). Germline values: CDR1 LNHDA, CDR2 SQIVND (reference sequence). CDR3 length: 14 amino acids. The V end lost 5 bases, the J end lost 3 bases, and 13 bases lay between the germline ends. The CDR3 DNA reads as TGTGCCAGTAGTCGCCAGGGATGGGACACTGAAGCTTTCTTT. Translated, it gives CASSRQGWDTEAFF.

There are a few counts of this clone. V and J are TRBV15 and TRBJ2-3; no clear D. Germline V gene sequence: CDR1 LNHNV, CDR2 YYDKDF (reference sequence). The germline V and J ends were trimmed by 1 base and 8 bases, with 10 bases remaining between them. This CDR3 has 13 amino acids. CDR3 in DNA: TGTGCCACCAGCAGAGCGTCCCGTGGTACGCAGTATTTT. Translating gives CATSRASRGTQYF.

The chain uses TRBV30 and TRBJ2-7, with 9 bases fitting TRBD2. This CDR3 is built from 14 residues. The ends lost 0 bases at V and 6 bases at J; junction bases unmatched: 6. The germline CDR1 and CDR2 sequences are GTSNPN and SVGIG (reference sequence). As DNA, the CDR3 is TGTGCCTGGAGTGTGGAACTAGCGGGTGGCGAGCAGTACTTC. This sequence encodes CAWSVELAGGEQYF.

This clone has only a few counts. The chain couples TRBV4-2 to TRBJ2-3; D might be TRBD2 (6 bases). Deletions cut 0 bases from V and 3 bases from J, with 13 bases between. Per the germline V gene, CDR1 is LGHNA and CDR2 is YNFKEQ. This CDR3 is built from 16 residues. CDR3 nucleotide sequence: TGTGCCAGCAGCCAAGAAGAAATAGCGGCGACAGATACGCAGTATTTT. This sequence encodes CASSQEEIAATDTQYF.

The chain recombines TRBV5-1 with TRBJ2-7; tentative D call: TRBD2 (6 bases). CDR1 is SGHRS and CDR2 is YFSETQ in the germline V gene. CDR3 length: 15 residues. With 5 bases removed from V and 0 bases from J, the gap between germline ends came to 15 bases. The CDR3 sequence is CASSVTSLASYEQYF. The CDR3 DNA is TGCGCCAGCAGTGTGACTAGTCTTGCCTCCTACGAGCAGTACTTC.

This clone was seen only a few times. The CDR3 DNA sequence: TGTGCCAGCAGCCAAGAAGGGGGCTGGACAGATACGCAGTATTTT. It yields the protein CASSQEGGWTDTQYF. The chain carries TRBV4-2 and TRBJ2-3; 7 nucleotides align to TRBD1. The CDR3 contains 15 residues. J was trimmed by 3 bases and V by 0 bases; bases with no gene match: 3. Germline-derived CDR1 and CDR2 are LGHNA and YNFKEQ.

This chain joins TRBV7-9 and TRBJ2-3; TRBD2 agrees at 10 bases. This CDR3 has 16 residues. The germline gives CDR1 SEHNR, CDR2 FQNEAQ (reference sequence). V was pared by 5 bases and J by 6 bases, with 11 bases of the junction left unmatched. CDR3 residues: CASSPMSGRASDTQYF. In DNA, the CDR3 is TGTGCCAGCAGCCCTATGAGCGGGAGGGCCTCGGATACGCAGTATTTT.

To note about this clone: The identical CDR3 is also encoded by other nucleotide sequences in the sample. The chain combines TRBV30 with TRBJ2-3; D may correspond to TRBD1 or TRBD2 (6 bases each). Germline assignment: CDR1 GTSNPN and CDR2 SVGIG (reference sequence). Between the trimmed V and J ends, which lost 5 bases and 6 bases, there was a span of 12 bases. This CDR3 has 12 amino acids. CDR3 nucleotides: TGTGCCTGGGACAGGAGGGCGGATACGCAGTATTTT. It yields the protein CAWDRRADTQYF.

The genes are TRBV30 and TRBJ2-2, with D perhaps TRBD1 or TRBD2 (6 bases each). The CDR3 runs to 14 residues. In germline, CDR1 is GTSNPN, CDR2 SVGIG (reference sequence). The V end was cut by 5 bases, the J end by 6 bases, with 16 bases between. This chain's CDR3 is CAWGGTSSPGELFF. DNA of the CDR3: TGTGCCTGGGGCGGGACATCAAGTCCCGGGGAGCTGTTTTTT. The whole variable domain, filled in from reference TRBV30 and TRBJ2-2, reads SQTIHQWPATLVQPVGSPLSLECTVEGTSNPNLYWYRQAAGRGLQLLFYSVGIGQISSEVPQNLSASRPQDRQFILSSKKLLLSDSGFYLCAWGGTSSPGELFFGEGSRLTVL.

Only a few counts were recorded for this clone. The chain carries TRBV30 and TRBJ2-2; the D is unclear. CDR1 and CDR2 (germline): GTSNPN, SVGIG (reference sequence). The germline V and J ends were trimmed by 2 bases and 0 bases, with 10 bases remaining between them. This CDR3 region has 15 residues. The CDR3 bases are TGTGCCTGGAGTCGAGCACCGACGAACACCGGGGAGCTGTTTTTT. Protein: CAWSRAPTNTGELFF.

The CDR3 coding sequence is TGTGCCAGCGGCAGGGACTACGAGCAGTACTTC. It yields the protein CASGRDYEQYF. The V call is TRBV11-2, the J call TRBJ2-7; D is possibly TRBD1 (5 bases). Trimming removed 8 bases from V and 3 bases from J, with 8 bases in between. Germline assignment: CDR1 SGHAT and CDR2 FQNNGV. This CDR3 comprises 11 residues.

The chain links TRBV15 to TRBJ2-1; TRBD1 agrees at 10 bases. Germline V gene data show CDR1 as LNHNV and CDR2 as YYDKDF (reference sequence). The CDR3 spans 18 residues. The ends lost 4 bases at V and 7 bases at J; junction bases unmatched: 16. The CDR3 sequence: CATSTPGQGTRRENEQFF. The CDR3 nucleotides are TGTGCCACCAGCACCCCGGGACAGGGGACAAGGCGGGAGAATGAGCAGTTCTTC.

This clone was detected once. CDR3 residues: CASSAWDVAEQFF. The CDR3 DNA sequence: TGTGCCAGCAGCGCCTGGGACGTGGCTGAGCAGTTCTTC. The J gene is TRBJ2-1, the V gene TRBV7-7; the D gene could be TRBD1 or TRBD2 (5 bases each). The V end lost 5 bases, the J end lost 9 bases, and 14 bases lay between the germline ends. The CDR3 runs 13 residues. Germline CDR1 reads SSHAT; CDR2 reads FNYEAQ (reference sequence).

V and J are TRBV30 and TRBJ1-1; D not resolved. V gave up 4 bases and J gave up 7 bases, with 13 bases separating them. Germline CDR1 is GTSNPN and CDR2 is SVGIG (reference sequence). This CDR3 region has 12 residues. The CDR3 sequence: CAWNRVVGEAFF. The CDR3 DNA reads TGTGCCTGGAATAGGGTCGTCGGTGAAGCTTTCTTT.

The chain recombines TRBV18 with TRBJ2-2; D gene unclear. The germline CDR1 and CDR2 sequences are KGHSH and LQKENI. V was clipped by 1 base and J by 6 bases, with 9 bases between them. This CDR3 comprises 14 residues. The CDR3 DNA reads TGTGCCAGCTCACCACTTGAAGGCGCCGGGGAGCTGTTTTTT. Its protein product is CASSPLEGAGELFF.